This TCR beta chain was sequenced for a study of CD8 T cells in ankylosing spondylitis. Overall study results and limits: The authors reported significant enrichment of disease-linked clones in matched ankylosing spondylitis synovial fluid.

Using its own MiXCR run on the 5' RACE reads, TCRdb lists one record per CDR3 protein. The table has about 340,000 distinct CDR3 sequences, 20% to 25% seen once; the top ten hold around 13%. Remarks on this clonotype: The target antigen is unknown.

Trimming took 7 bases from V and 0 from J, leaving 9 bases between them. This CDR3 spans 12 amino acids. The germline gives CDR1 SQVTM, CDR2 ANQGSEA. This chain links TRBV29-1 with TRBJ1-1; D unresolved. The specimen was blood, either unsorted or a sorted T cell fraction (not recorded which). This clonotype was sampled from a male donor with ankylosing spondylitis or in good health (not recorded which). CDR3 amino acids: CSGVTMNTEAFF. DNA for the CDR3: TGCAGCGGAGTTACTATGAACACTGAAGCTTTCTTT.